The 15 T cell receptor beta chains given below trace back to one sample, sequenced in a study of T cell responses to AZD1222 COVID-19 vaccine. Libraries were prepared by immunoSEQ multiplex PCR; TCRdb keeps only in-frame clonotypes and omits some of them. The table records some 130,000 clones, about nine tenths of them present only once. The sample consisted of peripheral blood, taken on day 0 of AZD1222 vaccination. These receptor sequences come from an adult in good health.

V usage is TRBV7-2 and J usage is TRBJ1-4; TRBD1 matches at 9 bases. V lost 3 bases, J lost 4 bases, and 3 bases stayed unmatched. The CDR3 extends over 15 amino acids. Per germline, CDR1 SGHTA and CDR2 FQGNSA. The CDR3: CASSFGQGNNEKLFF. In DNA, the CDR3 is TGTGCCAGCAGCTTCGGACAGGGGAATAATGAAAAACTGTTTTTT.

The V gene is TRBV6-2 or TRBV6-3, the J gene TRBJ1-2; possible D gene TRBD1, 6 bases. The germline gives CDR1 MNHEY, CDR2 SVGEGT. The V end lost 2 bases, the J end lost 7 bases, and 8 bases lay between the germline ends. This CDR3 is built from 12 residues. In nucleotides, the CDR3 is TGTGCCAGCAGTTACCAGGGGATTGGCTACACCTTC. Translating it yields CASSYQGIGYTF.

V usage is TRBV30 and J usage is TRBJ1-1; D not resolved. The CDR3 is 13 residues long. The germline V gene encodes CDR1 GTSNPN and CDR2 SVGIG (reference sequence). Between the trimmed V and J ends, which lost 2 bases and 2 bases, there was a span of 9 bases. Here the CDR3 reads CAWSSSGNTEAFF. CDR3 nucleotides: TGTGCCTGGAGTTCGTCAGGAAACACTGAAGCTTTCTTT.

The table lists this clone with a count of one. This chain connects TRBV18 to TRBJ1-6; no firm D call. The CDR3 has 16 amino acids. CDR1 KGHSH and CDR2 LQKENI come from the germline V gene. V was cut by 3 bases and J by 0 bases, with 9 bases left in between. The DNA of the CDR3 is TGTGCCAGCTCACCTACAAGGAGCTCCTATAATTCACCCCTCCACTTT. Its protein product is CASSPTRSSYNSPLHF.

This rearrangement joins TRBV11-3 to TRBJ2-7; D call uncertain. The CDR3 extends over 15 amino acids. CDR1 is SGHNT, CDR2 YENEEA, per germline. The V end lost 0 bases, the J end lost 3 bases, and 12 bases lay between the germline ends. For the CDR3, the DNA is TGTGCCAGCAGCTTAGATCGCGAAACCGACTACGAGCAGTACTTC. Its translation: CASSLDRETDYEQYF.

The genes are TRBV19 and TRBJ1-4; D not resolved. V was pared by 10 bases and J by 4 bases, with 16 bases between. Germline CDR1 and CDR2: LNHDA and SQIVND (reference sequence). The CDR3 contains 14 residues. In DNA form, the CDR3 reads TGTGCCACCCCGATTGTAGTCCTTAATGAAAAACTGTTTTTT. Its translation: CATPIVVLNEKLFF.

CDR3 loop: CASSKVEGRQPQHF. The CDR3 bases are TGTGCCAGCAGCAAAGTCGAGGGGCGGCAGCCCCAGCATTTT. J is TRBJ1-5 and V is TRBV21-1. TRBV21-1 is a listed pseudogene. The CDR3 length is 14 residues.

This chain uses TRBV6-2 or TRBV6-3 with TRBJ1-4; weak D call: TRBD1 (5 bases). Germline assignment: CDR1 MNHEY and CDR2 SVGEGT. This CDR3 has 14 amino acids. Trimming left V 5 bases short and J 5 bases short, with 12 bases between. In nucleotides, the CDR3 is TGTGCCAGCAGTCAGGGACGGCACAATGAAAAACTGTTTTTT. This sequence encodes CASSQGRHNEKLFF.

The chain employs TRBV4-3 and TRBJ1-2; D may be TRBD1 (5 bases). Trimming took off 2 bases at V and 8 bases at J, with 18 bases between the two ends. In germline, CDR1 is LGHNA, CDR2 YSLEER. There are 15 residues in the CDR3. CDR3 amino acids: CASSQNQGTSPGYTF. In nucleotides, the CDR3 is TGCGCCAGCAGCCAAAATCAGGGAACGTCGCCCGGCTACACCTTC.

The J gene is TRBJ1-1, the V gene TRBV3-1 (or the pseudogene TRBV3-2); no definite D call. Germline-derived CDR1 and CDR2 are LGHDT and YNNKEL (reference sequence). This CDR3 has 13 amino acids. V was cut by 6 bases and J by 1 base, with 9 bases left in between. The CDR3 reads CASSADSNTEAFF. The CDR3 region has the DNA TGTGCCAGCAGTGCGGATTCGAACACTGAAGCTTTCTTT.

With regard to this clone: Germline and junction disagree at one end, which may indicate a read error. The genes are TRBV7-7 and TRBJ2-5; 11 bases align to TRBD2. Germline-derived CDR1 and CDR2 are SSHAT and FNYEAQ (reference sequence). The CDR3 loop spans 14 amino acids. Written as DNA, the CDR3 is TGTGCTAGCAGCTCCACTAGCGGGGGCGGGACCCAGTACTTC. It specifies CASSSTSGGGTQYF.

The V gene is TRBV7-2, the J gene TRBJ2-5; perhaps TRBD1 as D (6 bases). The CDR3 covers 13 residues. V dropped 1 base and J dropped 4 bases, with 7 bases sitting between them. Germline CDR1 reads SGHTA; CDR2 reads FQGNSA. CDR3 in amino acids: CASSLVRGETQYF. DNA for the CDR3: TGTGCCAGCAGCTTAGTCAGGGGAGAGACCCAGTACTTC. Complete variable domain (other parts from reference TRBV7-2 and TRBJ2-5): GAGVSQSPSNKVTEKGKDVELRCDPISGHTALYWYRQSLGQGLEFLIYFQGNSAPDKSGLPSDRFSAERTGGSVSTLTIQRTQQEDSAVYLCASSLVRGETQYFGPGTRLLVL.

The chain uses TRBV19 and TRBJ2-2; 11 bases align to TRBD2. The trim removed 5 bases at V and 2 bases at J, leaving 10 bases unmatched. The CDR3 covers 18 residues. Germline V gives CDR1 LNHDA, CDR2 SQIVND (reference sequence). CDR3 in amino acids: CASSVSGTSGPNTGELFF. The CDR3 DNA reads as TGTGCCAGTAGTGTTTCCGGGACTAGCGGACCAAACACCGGGGAGCTGTTTTTT.

The rearrangement joins TRBV30 to TRBJ2-5; no clear D gene. With 0 bases removed from V and 4 bases from J, the gap between germline ends came to 21 bases. CDR1 is GTSNPN and CDR2 is SVGIG in the germline V gene (reference sequence). This CDR3 has 17 amino acids. For the CDR3, the DNA is TGTGCCTGGAGTGTACCGACGCCTAGGCCTTGGGGAGAGACCCAGTACTTC. Amino acids: CAWSVPTPRPWGETQYF. Variable domain in full (rest from reference TRBV30 and TRBJ2-5): SQTIHQWPATLVQPVGSPLSLECTVEGTSNPNLYWYRQAAGRGLQLLFYSVGIGQISSEVPQNLSASRPQDRQFILSSKKLLLSDSGFYLCAWSVPTPRPWGETQYFGPGTRLLVL.

The CDR3 sequence is CASSFDSSSYNEQFF. In DNA, the CDR3 is TGTGCCAGCAGCTTTGACAGCAGCTCCTACAATGAGCAGTTCTTC. This chain links TRBV12-1 with TRBJ2-1; whether TRBD1, the table's D call, matches the DNA was not checked. TRBV12-1 is recorded as a pseudogene. CDR3 length: 15 amino acids.